A selection of T cell receptor beta chains follows, all from one sample in a study of tumor-infiltrating lymphocytes in primary liver carcinoma. TCRdb reanalysed the multiplex PCR reads using MiXCR and keeps one entry per CDR3 protein. The sample yields tens of thousands of distinct CDR3 sequences, 60% to 75% seen once. The sequenced sample was liver tumor tissue from sampling region 1. These receptors were collected from a man aged 40-55 years with primary liver carcinoma and hepatitis B virus infection. CDR3s include the opening cysteine and the closing phenylalanine or tryptophan. The order of the fields is clone size, J gene, V gene, D gene, CDR3 protein, CDR3 DNA. The D gene is left open where the match is weak. Rows give clone size only sometimes, using once, few, many, or a class for an expanded clone.

>-|TRBJ2-5|TRBV30|-
CAWSVHWYVQETQYF
TGTGCCTGGAGTGTACATTGGTATGTCCAAGAGACCCAGTACTTC
>-|TRBJ2-7|TRBV6-5|TRBD1
CASIRDRGYERYF
TGTGCCAGTATCCGGGACAGGGGCTACGAGCGGTACTTC
>-|TRBJ1-5|TRBV30|-
CAWSVIGVQPQHF
TGTGCCTGGAGTGTAATAGGGGTGCAGCCCCAACATTTT
>many|TRBJ2-1|TRBV6-4|TRBD2
CASSDGTSGSEQFF
TGTGCCAGCAGTGACGGGACTAGCGGGAGTGAGCAGTTCTTC
>-|TRBJ2-1|TRBV11-1|-
CASSLGRANEHLF
TGTGCCAGCAGCTTAGGCCGAGCAAATGAGCATCTCTTC
>once|TRBJ2-5|TRBV6-1|-
CVSSEERNVQETKYF
TGTGTCAGCAGTGAAGAACGTAACGTCCAAGAGACCAAGTACTTC
>few|TRBJ2-7|TRBV20-1|-
CSIETDGEQYF
TGCAGTATAGAGACCGACGGCGAGCAGTACTTC
>-|TRBJ1-5|TRBV13|-
CASSLGDRDQRQHF
TGTGCCAGCAGCTTAGGGGACAGAGATCAGCGCCAGCATTTT
>-|TRBJ2-6|TRBV4-2|-
CASSQEWATAISGANVLIF
TGTGCCAGCAGCCAAGAGTGGGCGACTGCCATCTCAGGGGCCAACGTCCTGATTTTC
>-|TRBJ2-7|TRBV6-1|TRBD1
CAISEAPRQGYEHYF
TGTGCCATCAGTGAAGCGCCGCGACAGGGCTACGAGCATTACTTC
>-|TRBJ2-1|TRBV2|-
CASCMNEQFF
TGCGCCAGCTGTATGAATGAGCAGTTCTTC
>many|TRBJ2-1|TRBV7-9|-
CASSLGGARQFF
TGTGCCAGCAGCCTAGGAGGGGCAAGGCAGTTCTTC
>-|TRBJ2-3|TRBV12-3/TRBV12-4|-
CASSLSGAPYEQYF
TGTGCCAGCAGTTTATCCGGAGCACCATACGAGCAGTATTTT
>-|TRBJ2-1|TRBV2|TRBD2
CASNTPGLANDEQFF
TGTGCCAGCAATACACCCGGACTAGCTAACGATGAGCAGTTCTTC
>-|TRBJ2-7|TRBV10-3|-
CAISGGEQPPYEHYF
TGTGCCATCAGCGGAGGGGAGCAACCGCCCTACGAGCACTACTTC
>-|TRBJ2-1|TRBV7-2|-
CTSSRALFDEQFF
TGTACCAGCAGCCGGGCCCTCTTCGATGAGCAGTTCTTC
>-|TRBJ2-7|TRBV2|-
CASSPGGTVFPYEQYF
TGTGCCAGCAGTCCGGGGGGGACAGTGTTCCCCTACGAGCAGTACTTC
>-|TRBJ2-7|TRBV28|-
CASSFQHGSYEQYF
TGTGCCAGCAGTTTCCAACACGGGAGCTACGAGCAGTACTTC
>-|TRBJ2-5|TRBV29-1|-
CSVRGNGSSETQYF
TGCAGTGTTCGAGGGAACGGGAGTTCAGAGACCCAGTACTTC
>few|TRBJ2-1|TRBV5-1|-
CASSRTGGTFNEQFF
TGTGCCAGCAGCAGGACTGGCGGGACATTCAATGAGCAGTTCTTC
>-|TRBJ1-3|TRBV7-8|TRBD1
CASSPIGTVVSGNTIYF
TGTGCCAGCAGCCCCATCGGGACAGTGGTCTCTGGAAACACCATATATTTT
>-|TRBJ2-5|TRBV10-2|TRBD2
CANSGTSGDQETQYF
TGCGCCAATAGTGGTACTAGCGGTGACCAAGAGACCCAGTACTTC
>many|TRBJ2-1|TRBV6-6|-
CASSLLRGTEDNEQFF
TGTGCCAGCAGTTTACTTAGGGGGACCGAGGACAATGAGCAGTTCTTC
>-|TRBJ2-1|TRBV29-1|-
CSVEGQDPSNEQLF
TGCAGCGTTGAAGGGCAGGACCCTAGCAATGAGCAGTTATTC
>once|TRBJ2-1|TRBV11-2|-
CASSSADTGNEQFF
TGTGCAAGCAGTTCAGCGGACACTGGGAATGAGCAGTTCTTC
>-|TRBJ1-2|TRBV4-1|-
CSSSLREGRYGYTF
TGCTCCAGCAGCCTTAGAGAAGGGCGCTATGGCTACACCTTC
>-|TRBJ2-7|TRBV7-9|-
CASNMGSSSGQYF
TGTGCCAGCAATATGGGGAGTAGCTCAGGGCAGTACTTC
>-|TRBJ2-7|TRBV29-1|TRBD1
CSVAYRGQGYGQYF
TGCAGCGTAGCCTACAGGGGGCAAGGCTACGGGCAGTACTTC
>many|TRBJ2-7|TRBV10-2|-
CASRGGTGQPSYEQYF
TGCGCCAGCAGGGGGGGGACAGGACAGCCCTCCTACGAGCAGTACTTC
>-|TRBJ2-2|TRBV4-2|-
CASSQERNIGELFF
TGTGCCAGCAGCCAAGAAAGAAACATCGGGGAGCTGTTTTTT
>-|TRBJ2-7|TRBV6-1|TRBD2
CVSSPGLAAYEQYF
TGTGTCAGCAGTCCGGGACTAGCGGCCTACGAACAGTACTTC
>-|TRBJ2-2|TRBV25-1|TRBD2
CASKGLAGGNIGELFF
TGTGCCAGCAAAGGATTAGCGGGAGGGAACATCGGGGAGCTGTTTTTT
>few|TRBJ2-3|TRBV30|-
CAWQLGGTDTQYF
TGTGCCTGGCAGCTGGGGGGCACAGATACGCAGTATTTT
>many|TRBJ1-6|TRBV11-2|-
CASSLQCSYNSPLHF
TGTGCCAGCAGCTTACAGTGCTCCTATAATTCACCCCTCCACTTT
>-|TRBJ2-1|TRBV29-1|-
CTVEGGGCAGGRSNEQFF
TGCACCGTTGAAGGGGGGGGTTGTGCAGGGGGCCGTTCCAATGAGCAGTTCTTC
>-|TRBJ2-5|TRBV29-1|TRBD2
CSVRWSGSSETQYF
TGCAGCGTTCGATGGAGCGGGAGTTCGGAGACCCAATACTTC
>-|TRBJ2-2|TRBV6-1|-
CTGSEIGGVGELFF
TGTACCGGCAGTGAAATAGGAGGGGTGGGGGAACTGTTTTTT
>-|TRBJ2-1|TRBV7-9|TRBD2
CASSYSTSGSSYNGQFF
TGTGCCAGCAGCTATTCGACTAGCGGGAGCTCCTACAATGGACAGTTCTTC
>-|TRBJ2-3|TRBV6-1|TRBD2
CASGVAGGTTDTQYF
TGTGCCAGCGGGGTCGCGGGAGGCACCACAGATACACAGTATTTT
>-|TRBJ2-5|TRBV28|TRBD2
CASSPISSGGSQESQYF
TGTGCCAGCAGTCCCATTTCTAGCGGAGGCTCCCAAGAGTCCCAGTACTTC
>-|TRBJ2-3|TRBV4-1|-
CAGSPVDGATDTQYF
TGCGCCGGCAGCCCTGTGGACGGAGCCACAGATACGCAGTATTTT
>-|TRBJ1-4|TRBV29-1|TRBD1
CSAGQGINEKLFF
TGTAGCGCCGGACAGGGTATTAATGAAAAACTGTTTTTT